The T cell receptor (beta chain) under discussion was sequenced for a study of OX40 agonist ivuxolimab in advanced cancers. TCRdb keeps only in-frame clones here, not all; method: immunoSEQ multiplex PCR. The table records some 73,000 clones, roughly 88% of them present only once. The CDR3 is 14 residues long. Trimming pared 0 bases from V and 3 bases from J, leaving 7 bases between. Germline V lookup: CDR1 SGHDT, CDR2 YYEEEE. This clonotype originated in an adult with an advanced solid tumor such as melanoma, head and neck, liver or kidney cancer. Sequencing was performed on CD4+ or CD8+ T cells sorted from blood, taken in a trial of the OX40 agonist ivuxolimab. This chain joins TRBV5-6 and TRBJ1-5; D unclear. CDR3 sequence reads: CASSLEGINQPQHF. In DNA, the CDR3 is TGTGCCAGCAGCTTGGAAGGGATCAATCAGCCCCAGCATTTT.